One sample yielded the 28 T cell receptor beta chains listed below, sequenced in a study of blood T cell repertoires in COVID-19. Profiled with immunoSEQ multiplex PCR; TCRdb holds only in-frame clones, not every one. The sample holds approximately 190,000 clones, less than 90% seen once. Sequencing was carried out using PBMCs or T cells enriched from blood (not recorded which). Receptors originate from a woman in her thirties who had been exposed to COVID-19.

The chain couples TRBV6-5 to TRBJ1-5, with D hard to call. Germline V gene data show CDR1 as MNHEY and CDR2 as SVGAGI. Trimming removed 2 bases at V and 3 bases at J, with 8 bases between. CDR3 length equals 14 residues. CDR3 DNA: TGTGCCAGCAGTTACAGCCGATACAATCAGCCCCAGCATTTT. Its translation: CASSYSRYNQPQHF.

This clone was recorded only once. The chain combines TRBV12-2 with TRBJ1-1; the table's TRBD1 call for D was not verified on the DNA. TRBV12-2 is a pseudogene. This CDR3 contains 13 residues. CDR3 residues: CANREVEDTEAFF. CDR3 nucleotide sequence: TGTGCAAACAGGGAAGTGGAGGACACTGAAGCTTTCTTT.

V usage is TRBV6-6 and J usage is TRBJ2-1; D possibly corresponds to TRBD2 (7 bases). Trimming pared 0 bases from V and 7 bases from J, leaving 16 bases between. Germline values: CDR1 MNHNY, CDR2 SVGAGI (reference sequence). The CDR3 sequence is 16 residues long. DNA of the CDR3: TGTGCCAGCAGTTACTCGAGAGGGGGGGCAACTAATGAGCAGTTCTTC. Amino acid sequence: CASSYSRGGATNEQFF.

J is TRBJ1-6 and V is TRBV5-6; 8 nucleotides agree with TRBD1. Looked up from germline, CDR1 is SGHDT and CDR2 is YYEEEE. The CDR3 has 18 amino acids. J was trimmed by 3 bases and V by 3 bases; bases with no gene match: 11. This CDR3 reads CASSSLSTGTGYNSPLHF. The CDR3 coding sequence is TGTGCCAGCAGCTCGCTATCGACCGGGACAGGCTATAATTCACCCCTCCACTTT. Filled out from reference TRBV5-6 and TRBJ1-6, the complete variable domain reads DAGVTQSPTHLIKTRGQQVTLRCSPKSGHDTVSWYQQALGQGPQFIFQYYEEEERQRGNFPDRFSGHQFPNYSSELNVNALLLGDSALYLCASSSLSTGTGYNSPLHFGNGTRLTVT.

A few counts support this clone. The CDR3 region has the DNA TGTGCCAGCAGTCCCAGGCGTGACAATCAGCCCCAGCATTTT. This codes for CASSPRRDNQPQHF. This sequence joins TRBV6-5 and TRBJ1-5; the D is unclear. V shed 5 bases and J shed 3 bases, with 11 bases lying between them. This CDR3 has 14 residues. Germline CDR1 is MNHEY and CDR2 is SVGAGI.

This chain links TRBV5-1 with TRBJ1-2; D is perhaps TRBD1 (5 bases). Germline values: CDR1 SGHRS, CDR2 YFSETQ. Trimming pared 2 bases from V and 3 bases from J, leaving 8 bases between. The CDR3 extends over 13 amino acids. CDR3 loop: CASSFDSDYGYTF. CDR3 nucleotide sequence: TGCGCCAGCAGCTTCGACAGCGACTATGGCTACACCTTC.

The J gene is TRBJ2-5, the V gene TRBV5-6; TRBD2 matches 9 bases. V shed 0 bases and J 0 bases; nucleotides not matched to a gene: 0. The CDR3 is 15 residues long. Germline V gene lookup returns CDR1 SGHDT and CDR2 YYEEEE. DNA of the CDR3: TGTGCCAGCAGCTTGGTAGCGGGGGACCAAGAGACCCAGTACTTC. It codes for CASSLVAGDQETQYF.

The sample holds a few counts of this clone. CDR3 bases: TGTGCCAGAGGTCACCGGGGGAATCAGCCCCAGCATTTT. This sequence encodes CARGHRGNQPQHF. The rearrangement uses TRBV9 and TRBJ1-5; weak D call: TRBD1 (5 bases). Germline V gives CDR1 SGDLS, CDR2 YYNGEE. The CDR3 extends over 13 amino acids. Trimming stripped 8 bases from V and 4 bases from J, with 13 bases between.

V is TRBV9 and J is TRBJ1-2, with D tentatively TRBD1 (6 bases). The V end lost 1 base, the J end lost 7 bases, and 20 bases lay between the germline ends. Germline lookup yields CDR1 SGDLS and CDR2 YYNGEE. The CDR3 sequence is 16 residues long. This CDR3 is CASSVIWTAGVGGYTF. The CDR3 DNA is TGTGCCAGCAGCGTAATTTGGACAGCTGGGGTTGGTGGCTACACCTTC. The full variable domain, rest sourced from reference TRBV9 and TRBJ1-2, is DSGVTQTPKHLITATGQRVTLRCSPRSGDLSVYWYQQSLDQGLQFLIQYYNGEERAKGNILERFSAQQFPDLHSELNLSSLELGDSALYFCASSVIWTAGVGGYTFGSGTRLTVV.

CDR3 nucleotide sequence: TGTGCCATCAGGACTAGCGGGGGCTCAAATGAGCAGTTCTTC. Translation gives CAIRTSGGSNEQFF. The rearrangement uses TRBV6-5 and TRBJ2-1; TRBD2 matches at 13 bases. Losses at the gene ends were 10 bases for V and 7 bases for J; bases not matched to a gene: 7. Germline-derived CDR1 and CDR2 are MNHEY and SVGAGI. This CDR3 region has 14 residues.

The chain is built from TRBV19 and TRBJ2-1; a possible D gene is TRBD2 (6 bases). The CDR3 consists of 16 residues. V was pared by 8 bases and J by 8 bases, with 25 bases between. The V gene's germline CDR1 is LNHDA and CDR2 SQIVND (reference sequence). This CDR3 reads CASSPREQGVWDEQFF. Written as DNA, the CDR3 is TGTGCCAGTTCCCCCCGGGAGCAGGGCGTCTGGGATGAGCAGTTCTTC. Filled out from reference TRBV19 and TRBJ2-1, the complete variable domain reads DGGITQSPKYLFRKEGQNVTLSCEQNLNHDAMYWYRQDPGQGLRLIYYSQIVNDFQKGDIAEGYSVSREKKESFPLTVTSAQKNPTAFYLCASSPREQGVWDEQFFGPGTRLTVL.

The V call is TRBV7-2, the J call TRBJ2-3, with D unclear. V was trimmed by 5 bases and J by 2 bases, leaving 2 bases between them. The CDR3 is 11 amino acids. The germline gives CDR1 SGHTA, CDR2 FQGNSA. The CDR3 region is CASSLTDTQYF. The DNA for the CDR3 is TGTGCCAGCAGCCTCACAGATACGCAGTATTTT.

This clone was seen a few times. CDR3 sequence: CASSPGTGLTEAFF. In DNA, the CDR3 is TGTGCCAGCAGTCCCGGGACAGGGTTAACCGAAGCTTTCTTT. The V gene is TRBV27, the J gene TRBJ1-1, with 9 bases identical to TRBD1. CDR1 MNHEY and CDR2 SMNVEV come from the germline V gene (reference sequence). The CDR3 runs 14 residues. The J segment lost 8 bases and the V segment lost 5 bases, leaving 9 bases of the junction unmatched.

The rearrangement joins TRBV24-1 to TRBJ2-3; 8 positions match TRBD2. Trimming took 3 bases from V and 7 from J; bases not matched to a gene: 20. The germline V gene encodes CDR1 KGHDR and CDR2 SFDVKD. This CDR3 comprises 19 residues. The CDR3, as DNA: TGTGCCACCAGTGATCGAACCTCGGGGGGGGACCCAAATTATTATACGCAGTATTTT. Translation: CATSDRTSGGDPNYYTQYF.

The gene calls are TRBV6-5 and TRBJ1-1; a weak D match, TRBD1 (5 bases). Trimming left V 7 bases short and J 2 bases short, with 11 bases between. The CDR3 has 13 residues. Per the germline V gene, CDR1 is MNHEY and CDR2 is SVGAGI. In DNA form, the CDR3 reads TGTGCCAGCAACGGGGACTTTAACACTGAAGCTTTCTTT. It encodes CASNGDFNTEAFF.

J is TRBJ2-7 and V is TRBV7-2; perhaps TRBD1 as D (6 bases). The CDR3 sequence is 13 residues long. V gave up 5 bases and J gave up 5 bases, with 13 bases separating them. Germline V gives CDR1 SGHTA, CDR2 FQGNSA. CDR3 sequence: CASSPTGLHEQYF. The CDR3 coding sequence is TGTGCCAGCAGCCCAACAGGGCTCCACGAGCAGTACTTC.

The chain employs TRBV21-1 and TRBJ2-4; the table's D call, TRBD2, was not checked against the DNA. TRBV21-1 is noted as a pseudogene. The CDR3 is made up of 16 amino acids. CDR3 bases: TGTGCCAGCACCACCCAAAGGGAGTCAGCCAAAAACATTCAGTACTTC. It translates to CASTTQRESAKNIQYF.

This sequence joins TRBV27 and TRBJ2-2, with a possible D match to TRBD1 (5 bases). CDR3 length equals 14 residues. CDR1 is MNHEY and CDR2 is SMNVEV in the germline V gene (reference sequence). V lost 2 bases, J lost 3 bases, and 7 bases lay in between. For the CDR3, the DNA is TGTGCCAGCAGTTTACAGGGATACACCGGGGAGCTGTTTTTT. Its translation: CASSLQGYTGELFF.

This chain links TRBV12-3 or TRBV12-4 with TRBJ2-5; D gene ambiguous. This CDR3 has 12 amino acids. V dropped 8 bases and J dropped 5 bases, with 12 bases sitting between them. The CDR3 sequence is CASSDTWETQYF. In nucleotides, the CDR3 is TGTGCCAGCTCAGACACATGGGAGACCCAGTACTTC.

V and J are TRBV4-3 and TRBJ2-5; possible D gene TRBD2, 5 bases. The V gene's germline CDR1 is LGHNA and CDR2 YSLEER. The CDR3 is made up of 14 amino acids. V lost 0 bases to trimming and J lost 9 bases, with 14 bases between them. The CDR3 is CASSQDAGVGSQYF. The CDR3 coding sequence is TGCGCCAGCAGCCAAGACGCCGGGGTGGGATCCCAGTACTTC.

The chain is built from TRBV30 and TRBJ2-3; D is undetermined. Per the germline V gene, CDR1 is GTSNPN and CDR2 is SVGIG (reference sequence). Trimming left V 5 bases short and J 7 bases short, with 16 bases between. The CDR3 length is 13 residues. As DNA, the CDR3 is TGTGCCTGGGTCTTCCCGGGTAGTCATACGCAGTATTTT. Its protein product is CAWVFPGSHTQYF.

The chain couples TRBV5-1 to TRBJ2-2; D may be TRBD1 (5 bases). The CDR3 length is 14 residues. Trimming took 5 bases from V and 2 from J, leaving 10 bases between them. CDR1 SGHRS and CDR2 YFSETQ come from the germline V gene. The DNA for the CDR3 is TGCGCCAGCAGATGGCAGGGAAACACCGGGGAGCTGTTTTTT. It specifies CASRWQGNTGELFF.

CDR3 bases: TGTGCCAGCTCGGGCGGGGATCGGTCCTACAATGAGCAGTTCTTC. It is translated as CASSGGDRSYNEQFF. This sequence joins TRBV7-9 and TRBJ2-1; a possible D gene is TRBD2 (6 bases). CDR1 and CDR2 from the germline V gene are SEHNR and FQNEAQ (reference sequence). Trimming stripped 8 bases from V and 1 base from J, with 15 bases between. The CDR3 runs 15 residues.

The chain is built from TRBV2 and TRBJ1-2; TRBD1 agrees at 8 bases. V lost 9 bases to trimming and J lost 7 bases; unmatched junction nucleotides: 10. The V gene's germline CDR1 is SNHLY and CDR2 FYNNEI. The CDR3 is 13 amino acids. CDR3 in DNA: TGTGCCAGTCCAACTGACAGGGGAGGTGGCTACACCTTC. It translates to CASPTDRGGGYTF.

J is TRBJ1-5 and V is TRBV12-5; TRBD1 matches at 7 bases. This CDR3 comprises 15 residues. CDR1 and CDR2 from the germline V gene are LGHNT and FRNRAP. The V segment lost 5 bases and the J segment 5 bases; nucleotides outside the gene matches: 9. In DNA form, the CDR3 reads TGTGCTAGTGGTACCCGGGACAGAAGACATCAGCCCCAGCATTTT. It specifies CASGTRDRRHQPQHF.

The chain links TRBV18 to TRBJ1-5, with 8 nucleotides matching TRBD1. Germline CDR1 is KGHSH and CDR2 is LQKENI. V was pared by 3 bases and J by 5 bases, with 9 bases of the junction left unmatched. This CDR3 spans 16 amino acids. The CDR3 spells CASSPVDRATHQPQHF. CDR3 DNA: TGTGCCAGCTCACCGGTGGACAGGGCGACCCATCAGCCCCAGCATTTT.

In regard to this clone: The same CDR3 can be traced to other DNA sequences in this sample. This chain joins TRBV6-2 or TRBV6-3 and TRBJ1-1; TRBD1 matches at 7 bases. Looked up from germline, CDR1 is MNHEY and CDR2 is SVGEGT. This CDR3 has 14 residues. The V segment lost 6 bases and the J segment 0 bases; nucleotides outside the gene matches: 4. The CDR3 nucleotides read TGTGCCAGCAGCCTGACAGGGTTGAACACTGAAGCTTTCTTT. This translates into CASSLTGLNTEAFF.

This chain uses TRBV7-2 with TRBJ2-7; D unresolved. Germline CDR1 reads SGHTA; CDR2 reads FQGNSA. Trimming pared 2 bases from V and 3 bases from J, leaving 11 bases between. The CDR3 covers 14 residues. CDR3 sequence (DNA): TGTGCCAGCAGCTTAAGCTCACCAGGCTACGAGCAGTACTTC. Amino acid sequence: CASSLSSPGYEQYF.